These 13 T cell receptor beta chains share one sample of origin, sequenced in a study of T cell changes during pregnancy in multiple sclerosis (dated by TCRdb to about 2019). Library creation used the immunoSEQ multiplex PCR assay. Drawn from immuneACCESS, this table holds only the in-frame rearrangements with V and J called that TCRdb kept. Clones are partly lost; checked studies trace under half to an unresolved V gene and leave the rest unexplained. The table for this sample lists 80,000 to 100,000 clones; under 95% of them were counted only once. The ten largest clones add up to about 0.98% of the sample. Specimen: peripheral blood, collected after pregnancy. The receptor set was obtained from a female donor with multiple sclerosis, enrolled in a pregnancy study.

V usage is TRBV6-5 and J usage is TRBJ1-1; the match to TRBD1 covers 7 bases. Losses at the gene ends were 4 bases for V and 6 bases for J; bases not matched to a gene: 11. This CDR3 is built from 15 residues. Germline V gene sequence: CDR1 MNHEY, CDR2 SVGAGI. For the CDR3, the DNA is TGTGCCAGCAGTTCTTGGACAGGTAGACCTTCTGAAGCTTTCTTT. Protein product: CASSSWTGRPSEAFF.

The V gene is TRBV30, the J gene TRBJ2-2; TRBD2 might be the D (6 bases). Germline CDR1 GTSNPN, CDR2 SVGIG (reference sequence). CDR3 length: 17 amino acids. Trimming took off 7 bases at V and 2 bases at J, with 23 bases between the two ends. CDR3 sequence: CAFTPTRAGRNTGELFF. The CDR3 DNA reads TGTGCCTTCACCCCGACCCGGGCGGGGCGAAACACCGGGGAGCTGTTTTTT.

V is TRBV19 and J is TRBJ2-2; a possible D gene is TRBD2 (5 bases). V lost 3 bases and J 1 base, leaving 6 bases between the germline ends. There are 14 residues in the CDR3. In germline, CDR1 is LNHDA, CDR2 SQIVND (reference sequence). CDR3 protein: CASSIAGNTGELFF. CDR3 nucleotides: TGTGCCAGTAGTATTGCGGGGAACACCGGGGAGCTGTTTTTT. Full variable domain (outside the CDR3, taken from reference TRBV19 and TRBJ2-2): DGGITQSPKYLFRKEGQNVTLSCEQNLNHDAMYWYRQDPGQGLRLIYYSQIVNDFQKGDIAEGYSVSREKKESFPLTVTSAQKNPTAFYLCASSIAGNTGELFFGEGSRLTVL.

The chain combines TRBV27 with TRBJ2-1; 8 bases fit TRBD2. V shed 6 bases and J 3 bases; nucleotides not matched to a gene: 1. There are 13 residues in the CDR3. In germline, CDR1 is MNHEY, CDR2 SMNVEV (reference sequence). The chain's CDR3 is CASSSGSYNEQFF. The CDR3 nucleotides are TGTGCCAGCAGCAGCGGGAGCTACAATGAGCAGTTCTTC.

J is TRBJ2-3 and V is TRBV5-1, with 8 bases that match TRBD2. V lost 1 base, J lost 2 bases, and 3 bases stayed unmatched. Looked up from germline, CDR1 is SGHRS and CDR2 is YFSETQ. There are 15 residues in the CDR3. CDR3: CASSLTGRDTDTQYF. Here the CDR3 DNA reads TGCGCCAGCAGCTTGACCGGGAGGGACACAGATACGCAGTATTTT.

V and J are TRBV7-9 and TRBJ1-2, with D hard to call. The V end was cut by 5 bases, the J end by 8 bases, with 9 bases between. Germline V lookup: CDR1 SEHNR, CDR2 FQNEAQ (reference sequence). The CDR3 is 11 amino acids. The CDR3 loop is CASSISGGYTF. The CDR3, as DNA: TGTGCCAGCAGCATATCCGGGGGCTACACCTTC.

V is TRBV19 and J is TRBJ2-2, with D tentatively TRBD2 (5 bases). CDR3 length: 13 amino acids. Deletions cut 3 bases from V and 6 bases from J, with 8 bases between. Germline loops: CDR1 LNHDA, CDR2 SQIVND (reference sequence). DNA of the CDR3: TGTGCCAGTAGTATCGCGCGGGCCGGGGAGCTGTTTTTT. Translation: CASSIARAGELFF.

The rearrangement uses TRBV5-3 and TRBJ2-7; TRBD2 is a possible D gene (6 bases). TRBV5-3 is given ORF status, its function remaining uncertain. The CDR3 has 14 amino acids. V lost 4 bases and J lost 5, with 16 bases in between. The DNA of the CDR3 is TGTGCCAGAAGCCCCGGGGCAGGGAGGAACGAGCAGTACTTC. It yields the protein CARSPGAGRNEQYF.

This clone was seen only once. CDR3 sequence reads: CASSFLNRMNTEAFF. The CDR3 DNA follows: TGTGCCAGCAGTTTTCTTAACAGGATGAACACTGAAGCTTTCTTT. The rearrangement joins TRBV27 to TRBJ1-1; D may be TRBD1 (5 bases). CDR3 length: 15 residues. The V and J ends lost 3 bases and 0 bases respectively, with 11 bases between them. Germline CDR1 and CDR2: MNHEY and SMNVEV (reference sequence).

As DNA, the CDR3 is TGTGCCTGGAGTCCAGGGTTCACAGATACGCAGTATTTT. This codes for CAWSPGFTDTQYF. The rearrangement links TRBV30 to TRBJ2-3, with a tentative D call TRBD1 (5 bases). Trimming took off 2 bases at V and 2 bases at J, with 8 bases between the two ends. The V gene's germline CDR1 is GTSNPN and CDR2 SVGIG (reference sequence). The CDR3 runs to 13 residues. Drawing the rest from reference TRBV30 and TRBJ2-3, the complete variable domain is SQTIHQWPATLVQPVGSPLSLECTVEGTSNPNLYWYRQAAGRGLQLLFYSVGIGQISSEVPQNLSASRPQDRQFILSSKKLLLSDSGFYLCAWSPGFTDTQYFGPGTRLTVL.

This chain connects TRBV29-1 to TRBJ2-7; 7 bases match TRBD2. J gave up 0 bases and V 3 bases, and 5 bases lay outside the gene matches. Germline-derived CDR1 and CDR2 are SQVTM and ANQGSEA. The CDR3 runs to 14 residues. CDR3 in DNA: TGCAGCGTTGACTTAGCGGGCCTCTCCTACGAGCAGTACTTC. It codes for CSVDLAGLSYEQYF.

The chain joins TRBV28 to TRBJ1-1; TRBD1 matches 8 bases. This CDR3 has 15 amino acids. Per germline, CDR1 MDHEN and CDR2 SYDVKM. V trimming: 5 bases; J trimming: 0 bases; junction bases outside the gene matches: 5. This CDR3 is CASSRTGFMNTEAFF. CDR3 nucleotides: TGTGCCAGCAGTCGGACAGGGTTCATGAACACTGAAGCTTTCTTT.

The chain links TRBV6-6 to TRBJ2-7; D remains ambiguous. Trimming took 0 bases from V and 0 from J, leaving 6 bases between them. The CDR3 is made up of 14 amino acids. Germline CDR1 reads MNHNY; CDR2 reads SVGAGI (reference sequence). CDR3 in DNA: TGTGCCAGCAGTTACTCCCCCGGCTCCTACGAGCAGTACTTC. As protein: CASSYSPGSYEQYF.